This passage covers 15 T cell receptor beta chains from one sample sequenced in a study of early T cells in non-severe SARS-CoV-2 infection. TCRdb ran MiXCR on the 5' RACE reads and lists one entry per CDR3 protein. The sample yields around 61,000 distinct CDR3 sequences, 10% to 11% seen once. Sequencing was carried out using whole blood. The receptors come from an adult who was a healthcare worker with PCR-confirmed SARS-CoV-2 infection or an uninfected control (not recorded which).

The rearrangement uses TRBV29-1 and TRBJ1-1; D is perhaps TRBD1 (6 bases). Trimming pared 5 bases from V and 5 bases from J, leaving 15 bases between. Per germline, CDR1 SQVTM and CDR2 ANQGSEA. CDR3 length: 13 residues. The CDR3 sequence is CSVTGGLLTEAFF. DNA for the CDR3: TGCAGCGTTACGGGGGGCCTCTTGACTGAAGCTTTCTTT.

V gene TRBV20-1 combines with J gene TRBJ2-1, with 8 bases identical to TRBD2. The length of the CDR3 is 16 residues. CDR1 and CDR2 from the germline V gene are DFQATT and SNEGSKA (reference sequence). J lost 0 bases, V lost 5 bases, and 9 bases had no gene match. The CDR3 nucleotides read TGCAGTGCTCCCGCAAGCGGGGGCCCCTCCTACAATGAGCAGTTCTTC. This gives the protein CSAPASGGPSYNEQFF.

CDR3 DNA sequence: TGCAGTGCTAACGGACACATGAACACTGAAGCTTTCTTT. It yields the protein CSANGHMNTEAFF. The V and J genes are TRBV20-1 and TRBJ1-1; D is perhaps TRBD1 (5 bases). The CDR3 spans 13 residues. V was clipped by 4 bases and J by 0 bases, with 9 bases between them. Looked up from germline, CDR1 is DFQATT and CDR2 is SNEGSKA (reference sequence).

In its sample, this clonotype was seen many times. This chain connects TRBV20-1 to TRBJ2-3; 8 nucleotides agree with TRBD2. The germline V gene has CDR1 DFQATT and CDR2 SNEGSKA (reference sequence). The CDR3 covers 16 residues. Trimming removed 3 bases from V and 1 base from J; junction bases left unmatched: 9. CDR3 in amino acids: CSASISGRGGTDTQYF. The CDR3 region has the DNA TGCAGTGCTAGTATCAGTGGGCGGGGGGGCACAGATACGCAGTATTTT.

The table lists this clonotype with many counts. The J gene is TRBJ1-1, the V gene TRBV7-9, with D maybe TRBD1 (5 bases). Trimming left V 2 bases short and J 0 bases short, with 7 bases between. The CDR3 is 14 amino acids. In germline, CDR1 is SEHNR, CDR2 FQNEAQ (reference sequence). CDR3 sequence reads: CASSLQGVNTEAFF. Here the CDR3 DNA reads TGTGCCAGCAGCTTACAGGGAGTGAACACTGAAGCTTTCTTT.

This clonotype was seen ten or more times. This chain links TRBV7-2 with TRBJ1-2; weak D call: TRBD1 (5 bases). The CDR3 has 12 amino acids. V dropped 5 bases and J dropped 4 bases, with 8 bases sitting between them. Per germline, CDR1 SGHTA and CDR2 FQGNSA. CDR3 amino acids: CASSTGTYGYTF. CDR3 DNA: TGTGCCAGCAGCACCGGGACCTATGGCTACACCTTC. The full variable domain, rest sourced from reference TRBV7-2 and TRBJ1-2, is GAGVSQSPSNKVTEKGKDVELRCDPISGHTALYWYRQSLGQGLEFLIYFQGNSAPDKSGLPSDRFSAERTGGSVSTLTIQRTQQEDSAVYLCASSTGTYGYTFGSGTRLTVV.

This clonotype was seen many times. V gene TRBV5-5 combines with J gene TRBJ2-5, with D maybe TRBD1 (5 bases). Germline values: CDR1 SGHKS, CDR2 YYEKEE (reference sequence). CDR3 length: 15 residues. The V end lost 1 base, the J end lost 4 bases, and 14 bases lay between the germline ends. The DNA of the CDR3 is TGTGCCAGCAGCTTGACAGCAATGGGGCGAGAGACCCAGTACTTC. Translated: CASSLTAMGRETQYF.

This sequence joins TRBV5-4 and TRBJ2-3; D possibly corresponds to TRBD2 (6 bases). Trimming removed 4 bases from V and 5 bases from J, with 23 bases in between. The CDR3 contains 17 residues. Germline V gene sequence: CDR1 SGHNT, CDR2 YYREEE (reference sequence). Here the CDR3 reads CASSPPLGGANKDTQYF. Here the CDR3 DNA reads TGTGCCAGCAGCCCTCCCCTCGGCGGGGCAAACAAAGATACGCAGTATTTT.

In this sample, this clonotype turned up many times. V gene TRBV15 combines with J gene TRBJ2-5; TRBD2 is a possible D gene (5 bases). The germline V gene has CDR1 LNHNV and CDR2 YYDKDF (reference sequence). The V gene lost 3 bases and the J gene lost 5 bases, with 16 bases spanning the gap. CDR3 length: 15 residues. As DNA, the CDR3 is TGTGCCACCAGCAGGGCCGGGGAGTCGGAGGAGACCCAGTACTTC. This translates into CATSRAGESEETQYF. Based on the CDR3 plus reference TRBV15 and TRBJ2-5, the full variable domain is DAMVIQNPRYQVTQFGKPVTLSCSQTLNHNVMYWYQQKSSQAPKLLFHYYDKDFNNEADTPDNFQSRRPNTSFCFLDIRSPGLGDTAMYLCATSRAGESEETQYFGPGTRLLVL.

The sample holds a few counts of this clonotype. J is TRBJ1-1 and V is TRBV29-1; D might be TRBD1 (5 bases). This CDR3 is 18 amino acids long. V was clipped by 5 bases and J by 5 bases, with 30 bases between them. The germline V gene encodes CDR1 SQVTM and CDR2 ANQGSEA. The CDR3 nucleotides read TGCAGCGTTCGCAGGATGTTTTTAGGGGAACATGGGCGTACTGAAGCTTTCTTT. Its translation: CSVRRMFLGEHGRTEAFF.

In its sample, this clonotype was seen many times. The V gene is TRBV7-9, the J gene TRBJ2-3; TRBD2 aligns across 13 bases. The junction had 3 bases not matched to a gene; V was cut back by 5 bases and J by 1 base. The CDR3 sequence is 16 residues long. Germline CDR1 reads SEHNR; CDR2 reads FQNEAQ (reference sequence). CDR3 nucleotides: TGTGCCAGCAGCACTGGGACTAGCGGGGGCACAGATACGCAGTATTTT. Amino acids: CASSTGTSGGTDTQYF. Filled out from reference TRBV7-9 and TRBJ2-3, the complete variable domain reads DTGVSQNPRHKITKRGQNVTFRCDPISEHNRLYWYRQTLGQGPEFLTYFQNEAQLEKSRLLSDRFSAERPKGSFSTLEIQRTEQGDSAMYLCASSTGTSGGTDTQYFGPGTRLTVL.

This clonotype was detected a few times. The V gene is TRBV29-1, the J gene TRBJ2-5; D may be TRBD1 (6 bases). This CDR3 is built from 11 residues. Trimming removed 5 bases from V and 9 bases from J, with 13 bases in between. CDR1 is SQVTM and CDR2 is ANQGSEA in the germline V gene. The CDR3 reads CSVQGSGAQYF. DNA for the CDR3: TGCAGCGTTCAGGGTTCAGGGGCCCAGTACTTC.

V gene TRBV6-5 combines with J gene TRBJ2-7, with 10 bases that match TRBD1. The CDR3 runs to 14 residues. The ends lost 8 bases at V and 5 bases at J; junction bases unmatched: 9. Germline V gives CDR1 MNHEY, CDR2 SVGAGI. The CDR3 DNA reads as TGTGCCAGCTGGCCGGGACAGGGGTTCCACGAGCAGTACTTC. Residues: CASWPGQGFHEQYF.

As to this clonotype: An end of the junction differs from the germline gene, which may be a read error. The chain combines TRBV5-1 with TRBJ2-3; a possible D gene is TRBD1 (6 bases). The germline V gene has CDR1 SGHRS and CDR2 YFSETQ. The CDR3 extends over 17 amino acids. Written as DNA, the CDR3 is TGCGCCACCAGCTTGGGCCAGGGGCAGAGAAGCACAGATACGCAGTATTTT. Translated: CATSLGQGQRSTDTQYF.

This clonotype was seen at least ten times. This sequence joins TRBV14 and TRBJ1-1; no clear D gene. The CDR3 runs 14 residues. Trimming left V 4 bases short and J 1 base short, with 10 bases between. Germline V gene lookup returns CDR1 SGHDN and CDR2 FVKESK. The CDR3 protein is CASSLLQSNTEAFF. The CDR3 DNA is TGTGCCAGCAGCCTACTACAGTCGAACACTGAAGCTTTCTTT.